Ten or more counts support the clone carrying this T cell receptor (beta chain). This record belongs to a study of blood T cell repertoires in COVID-19. At the level of the study: Both acute and convalescent COVID-19 samples were obtained from the United States, Italy and Spain.

Germline V gene data show CDR1 as SGHTA and CDR2 as FQGNSA. The V end was cut by 4 bases, the J end by 9 bases, with 25 bases between. The CDR3 totals 17 residues. In the authors' methods: Reference gene primer amplification gave nucleated cell count estimates. Sequenced by immunoSEQ multiplex PCR; TCRdb stores in-frame clones only, minus some. That table supplies the V and J calls and clone size; D and trimming were determined from the DNA. The repertoire holds over 400,000 clones, with approximately 83% as singletons. This receptor was identified in a human donor in a cohort sampled during active COVID-19. This sequence joins TRBV7-2 and TRBJ2-1; tentatively, D is TRBD1 (5 bases). Sequenced sample: peripheral blood. The CDR3 sequence: CASSSIRSVRVVAEQFF. For the CDR3, the DNA is TGTGCCAGCAGCTCTATTAGGAGTGTCAGGGTAGTTGCTGAGCAGTTCTTC.